These 30 T cell receptor beta chains were sequenced from one sample in a study of T cell responses to AZD1222 COVID-19 vaccine. Clones were sequenced by immunoSEQ multiplex PCR, and TCRdb holds only the in-frame ones, with some missing. The data hold about 110,000 clones, with roughly 84% observed a single time. Sequenced here: peripheral blood, sampled on day 0 of AZD1222 vaccination. These receptors were taken from an adult in good health.

The chain uses TRBV5-1 and TRBJ2-5; 7 bases agree with TRBD2. The CDR3 extends over 15 amino acids. The germline CDR1 and CDR2 sequences are SGHRS and YFSETQ. V dropped 0 bases and J dropped 3; count of bases not matched to a gene: 5. CDR3 protein: CASSLGPGREETQYF. The CDR3, as DNA: TGCGCCAGCAGCTTGGGCCCGGGGAGGGAAGAGACCCAGTACTTC.

The chain combines TRBV28 with TRBJ2-7; TRBD2 aligns across 8 bases. The CDR3 covers 16 residues. CDR1 is MDHEN, CDR2 SYDVKM, per germline. V gave up 5 bases and J gave up 2 bases; unmatched junction bases: 11. CDR3 residues: CASSAPGTRSPYEQYF. The CDR3 region has the DNA TGTGCCAGCAGTGCACCCGGGACTAGGTCTCCCTACGAGCAGTACTTC.

V is TRBV19 and J is TRBJ2-2, with D uncertain. CDR3 length: 15 residues. V was pared by 4 bases and J by 7 bases, with 16 bases between. Germline lookup yields CDR1 LNHDA and CDR2 SQIVND (reference sequence). The CDR3 here is CASSTRHGEDGELFF. The CDR3 nucleotides are TGTGCCAGTAGTACGAGACATGGAGAGGACGGGGAGCTGTTTTTT.

V gene TRBV2 combines with J gene TRBJ2-7, with D unresolved. The V gene lost 1 base and the J gene lost 0 bases, with 4 bases spanning the gap. CDR1 is SNHLY and CDR2 is FYNNEI in the germline V gene. This CDR3 spans 13 amino acids. The CDR3 spells CASSEVISYEQYF. DNA for the CDR3: TGTGCCAGCAGTGAAGTCATCTCCTACGAGCAGTACTTC.

The V gene is TRBV27, the J gene TRBJ1-3; possibly TRBD1 for D (5 bases). The CDR3 is made up of 15 amino acids. Germline V gives CDR1 MNHEY, CDR2 SMNVEV (reference sequence). Trimming pared 10 bases from V and 2 bases from J, leaving 18 bases between. CDR3: CATSFSGGTGNTIYF. The CDR3 region has the DNA TGTGCCACCTCTTTTTCCGGGGGGACTGGAAACACCATATATTTT.

The chain recombines TRBV7-9 with TRBJ1-1; 7 bases are a match to TRBD1. This CDR3 has 13 residues. CDR1 and CDR2 from the germline V gene are SEHNR and FQNEAQ (reference sequence). J was trimmed by 2 bases and V by 8 bases; bases with no gene match: 5. The CDR3 spells CASDLGGNTEAFF. The CDR3 DNA sequence: TGTGCCAGCGACCTAGGGGGCAACACTGAAGCTTTCTTT.

This clone was observed a single time. The chain is built from TRBV5-1 and TRBJ2-2; TRBD2 agrees at 9 bases. The CDR3 has 18 residues. Trimming took 0 bases from V and 7 from J; bases not matched to a gene: 13. CDR1 is SGHRS and CDR2 is YFSETQ in the germline V gene. CDR3 region: CASSLAAGGPLRSGELFF. As DNA, the CDR3 is TGCGCCAGCAGCTTGGCCGCGGGGGGGCCACTTAGGAGCGGGGAGCTGTTTTTT. The full variable domain, completed using reference TRBV5-1 and TRBJ2-2, is KAGVTQTPRYLIKTRGQQVTLSCSPISGHRSVSWYQQTPGQGLQFLFEYFSETQRNKGNFPGRFSGRQFSNSRSEMNVSTLELGDSALYLCASSLAAGGPLRSGELFFGEGSRLTVL.

In DNA form, the CDR3 reads TGTGCCAGCAGCTCTTTTCCTACGGGGAACTACACAGATACGCAGTATTTT. It specifies CASSSFPTGNYTDTQYF. The chain employs TRBV11-2 and TRBJ2-3, with D perhaps TRBD2 (5 bases). Trimming took off 4 bases at V and 2 bases at J, with 19 bases between the two ends. Germline values: CDR1 SGHAT, CDR2 FQNNGV. The CDR3 loop spans 17 amino acids. Looking up the rest from reference TRBV11-2 and TRBJ2-3 gives the full variable domain: EAGVAQSPRYKIIEKRQSVAFWCNPISGHATLYWYQQILGQGPKLLIQFQNNGVVDDSQLPKDRFSAERLKGVDSTLKIQPAKLEDSAVYLCASSSFPTGNYTDTQYFGPGTRLTVL.

The V and J genes are TRBV4-1 and TRBJ1-1; D gene unclear. The CDR3 is made up of 16 amino acids. V was clipped by 3 bases and J by 0 bases, with 14 bases between them. Germline V CDR1 and CDR2: MGHRA, YSYEKL. The CDR3 DNA reads as TGCGCCAGCAGCCATGGAGGGATACAATTGAACACTGAAGCTTTCTTT. The encoded protein is CASSHGGIQLNTEAFF.

CDR3 in DNA: TGTGCCAGCAGTTACGGACAGGGGGCCTACGAGCAGTACTTC. It yields the protein CASSYGQGAYEQYF. The V gene is TRBV6-6, the J gene TRBJ2-7, with 10 bases lining up with TRBD1. V shed 2 bases, J shed 2 bases, and the junction held 0 bases outside the gene matches. The CDR3 is 14 residues long. The germline V gene has CDR1 MNHNY and CDR2 SVGAGI (reference sequence).

The V call is TRBV16, the J call TRBJ1-6, with TRBD1 matching over 8 bases. The junction had 8 bases not matched to a gene; V was cut back by 1 base and J by 15 bases. This CDR3 is built from 14 residues. Germline assignment: CDR1 KGHSY and CDR2 FQNENV. The CDR3 loop is CASSQLKDRVHLHF. The CDR3 DNA reads as TGTGCCAGCAGCCAATTGAAGGACAGGGTCCACCTCCACTTT.

This sequence joins TRBV7-9 and TRBJ2-1; 7 nucleotides align to TRBD2. J lost 12 bases, V lost 5 bases, and 16 bases had no gene match. Looked up from germline, CDR1 is SEHNR and CDR2 is FQNEAQ (reference sequence). The CDR3 sequence is 15 residues long. The CDR3 sequence is CASSAMAVSSGGQFF. CDR3 in DNA: TGTGCCAGCAGCGCAATGGCGGTATCTTCGGGGGGGCAGTTCTTC. Based on the CDR3 plus reference TRBV7-9 and TRBJ2-1, the full variable domain is DTGVSQNPRHKITKRGQNVTFRCDPISEHNRLYWYRQTLGQGPEFLTYFQNEAQLEKSRLLSDRFSAERPKGSFSTLEIQRTEQGDSAMYLCASSAMAVSSGGQFFGPGTRLTVL.

V and J are TRBV6-5 and TRBJ2-4; D perhaps matches TRBD1 (5 bases). V lost 7 bases and J lost 6, with 16 bases in between. CDR3 size: 14 residues. CDR1 is MNHEY, CDR2 SVGAGI, per germline. The CDR3, as DNA: TGTGCCAGCATGATTGGGGCAGCCTCAAACATTCAGTACTTC. Protein product: CASMIGAASNIQYF.

The J gene is TRBJ1-5, the V gene TRBV7-5. TRBV7-5 is a pseudogene segment. CDR3 length: 16 amino acids. Here the CDR3 DNA reads TGTGTCAGAAGTCACAACGGCGGACTAACCAATCAGCCCCAGCATTTT. This codes for CVRSHNGGLTNQPQHF.

The rearrangement links TRBV6-5 to TRBJ1-2; D possibly corresponds to TRBD1 (5 bases). Trimming took 5 bases from V and 4 from J, leaving 17 bases between them. The length of the CDR3 is 15 residues. Germline CDR1 is MNHEY and CDR2 is SVGAGI. The chain's CDR3 is CASSPRGGDRYGYTF. CDR3 nucleotides: TGTGCCAGCAGTCCCCGGGGAGGGGACCGCTATGGCTACACCTTC.

The chain uses TRBV5-1 and TRBJ2-7; 9 bases fit TRBD1. The CDR3 loop spans 15 amino acids. Germline V CDR1 and CDR2: SGHRS, YFSETQ. J gave up 4 bases and V 3 bases, and 8 bases lay outside the gene matches. Here the CDR3 reads CASSSSGTGRYEQYF. The CDR3 coding sequence is TGCGCCAGCAGCTCCTCCGGGACAGGGCGGTACGAGCAGTACTTC.

The J gene is TRBJ1-5, the V gene TRBV12-5; D unclear. Trimming stripped 4 bases from V and 0 bases from J, with 7 bases between. The CDR3 is made up of 14 amino acids. Germline V gene data show CDR1 as LGHNT and CDR2 as FRNRAP. DNA for the CDR3: TGTGCTAGTGGTTCCGGTTATAGCAATCAGCCCCAGCATTTT. As protein: CASGSGYSNQPQHF. The variable domain in full, completed from reference TRBV12-5 and TRBJ1-5, reads DARVTQTPRHKVTEMGQEVTMRCQPILGHNTVFWYRQTMMQGLELLAYFRNRAPLDDSGMPKDRFSAEMPDATLATLKIQPSEPRDSAVYFCASGSGYSNQPQHFGDGTRLSIL.

This chain links TRBV7-2 with TRBJ1-5; possible D gene TRBD1, 6 bases. V was cut by 3 bases and J by 6 bases, with 15 bases left in between. The CDR3 extends over 15 amino acids. The germline gives CDR1 SGHTA, CDR2 FQGNSA. The CDR3 coding sequence is TGTGCCAGCAGCTTCGGAACAGGGAGTTTTCAGCCCCAGCATTTT. Its translation is CASSFGTGSFQPQHF.

The chain's CDR3 is CASLGGFEGRSPLHF. DNA for the CDR3: TGTGCCAGCCTTGGGGGGTTTGAGGGGAGATCACCCCTCCACTTT. The rearrangement joins TRBV28 to TRBJ1-6; D possibly corresponds to TRBD1 (5 bases). V lost 8 bases to trimming and J lost 10 bases, with 21 bases between them. The CDR3 extends over 15 amino acids. Germline V gives CDR1 MDHEN, CDR2 SYDVKM.

The chain recombines TRBV3-1 (or the pseudogene TRBV3-2) with TRBJ2-4, with D uncertain. The CDR3 totals 13 residues. Looked up from germline, CDR1 is LGHDT and CDR2 is YNNKEL (reference sequence). V was pared by 1 base and J by 7 bases, with 8 bases between. The CDR3 here is CASSQGTPNIQYF. Here the CDR3 DNA reads TGTGCCAGCAGCCAAGGGACCCCCAACATTCAGTACTTC.

The chain employs TRBV7-9 and TRBJ1-5; D perhaps matches TRBD1 (5 bases). The CDR3 is made up of 17 amino acids. The V gene lost 1 base and the J gene lost 4 bases, with 17 bases spanning the gap. Germline CDR1 reads SEHNR; CDR2 reads FQNEAQ (reference sequence). CDR3 sequence reads: CASSLGLITGRNQPQHF. The CDR3 bases are TGTGCCAGCAGCTTAGGTCTTATTACAGGACGAAATCAGCCCCAGCATTTT.

This clone was found once. CDR3 nucleotide sequence: TGTGCCAGCAGTCAGGGGGAAAACTATGGCTACACCTTC. Translation: CASSQGENYGYTF. The rearrangement uses TRBV28 and TRBJ1-2; 7 nucleotides match TRBD1. Looked up from germline, CDR1 is MDHEN and CDR2 is SYDVKM. V shed 5 bases and J 2 bases; nucleotides not matched to a gene: 2. The CDR3 is made up of 13 amino acids.

This clone showed up just a few times. This rearrangement joins TRBV27 to TRBJ2-2; D assignment may be TRBD1 or TRBD2 (5 bases each). The CDR3 is made up of 14 amino acids. V lost 9 bases and J lost 0, with 11 bases in between. CDR1 MNHEY and CDR2 SMNVEV come from the germline V gene (reference sequence). The CDR3 nucleotides read TGTGCCAGTATGGGACGTACGAACACCGGGGAGCTGTTTTTT. Amino acid sequence: CASMGRTNTGELFF.

The rearrangement links TRBV6-5 to TRBJ2-7; 10 bases line up with TRBD1. The CDR3 spans 16 residues. The V and J ends lost 0 bases and 2 bases, in that order; junction bases with no gene match: 4. Germline V gene data show CDR1 as MNHEY and CDR2 as SVGAGI. CDR3 nucleotide sequence: TGTGCCAGCAGTTACTCGAGGGGACAGGGGACCTACGAGCAGTACTTC. Its translation: CASSYSRGQGTYEQYF.

This chain links TRBV7-2 with TRBJ1-2; D uncertain. Germline values: CDR1 SGHTA, CDR2 FQGNSA. Trimming left V 0 bases short and J 3 bases short, with 8 bases between. The CDR3 is 14 residues long. The CDR3 protein is CASSLAISDYGYTF. CDR3 nucleotide sequence: TGTGCCAGCAGCTTAGCGATATCAGACTATGGCTACACCTTC.

This chain uses TRBV5-6 with TRBJ1-2, with D uncertain. This CDR3 has 15 amino acids. The V end was cut by 0 bases, the J end by 7 bases, with 16 bases between. Germline CDR1 and CDR2: SGHDT and YYEEEE. This CDR3 is CASSLGWATSLGYTF. The CDR3, as DNA: TGTGCCAGCAGCTTGGGGTGGGCCACATCCCTTGGCTACACCTTC.

The rearrangement joins TRBV29-1 to TRBJ1-2, with D perhaps matching TRBD1 (6 bases). V was shortened by 6 bases and J by 4 bases, with 9 bases between the two germline ends. This CDR3 spans 11 amino acids. Germline CDR1 SQVTM, CDR2 ANQGSEA. Here the CDR3 reads CSVDRFYGYTF. The CDR3 DNA reads TGCAGCGTCGACAGGTTCTATGGCTACACCTTC.

The V and J genes are TRBV4-2 and TRBJ2-3; 8 bases agree with TRBD1. The ends lost 2 bases at V and 0 bases at J; junction bases unmatched: 13. The CDR3 is 19 amino acids. Germline values: CDR1 LGHNA, CDR2 YNFKEQ. In DNA, the CDR3 is TGTGCCAGCAGCCAATCGTCAACAGGGGGGACCACTAGCACAGATACGCAGTATTTT. Encoded protein: CASSQSSTGGTTSTDTQYF.

The chain carries TRBV6-1 and TRBJ1-5, with no clear D. V was trimmed by 2 bases and J by 10 bases, leaving 15 bases between them. This CDR3 is 14 amino acids long. Germline V gene data show CDR1 as MNHNS and CDR2 as SASEGT. The CDR3 nucleotides are TGTGCCAGCAGTGAAAGGGCCCCCCGGGATCCCCAGCATTTT. This gives the protein CASSERAPRDPQHF.

The genes are TRBV3-1 (or the pseudogene TRBV3-2) and TRBJ1-4, with 10 positions matching TRBD1. This CDR3 spans 14 amino acids. Trimming took 1 base from V and 10 from J; bases not matched to a gene: 3. Germline loops: CDR1 LGHDT, CDR2 YNNKEL (reference sequence). The CDR3 DNA sequence: TGTGCCAGCAGCCAAGGACAGGGGGCTGGAAAACTGTTTTTT. Translated: CASSQGQGAGKLFF.